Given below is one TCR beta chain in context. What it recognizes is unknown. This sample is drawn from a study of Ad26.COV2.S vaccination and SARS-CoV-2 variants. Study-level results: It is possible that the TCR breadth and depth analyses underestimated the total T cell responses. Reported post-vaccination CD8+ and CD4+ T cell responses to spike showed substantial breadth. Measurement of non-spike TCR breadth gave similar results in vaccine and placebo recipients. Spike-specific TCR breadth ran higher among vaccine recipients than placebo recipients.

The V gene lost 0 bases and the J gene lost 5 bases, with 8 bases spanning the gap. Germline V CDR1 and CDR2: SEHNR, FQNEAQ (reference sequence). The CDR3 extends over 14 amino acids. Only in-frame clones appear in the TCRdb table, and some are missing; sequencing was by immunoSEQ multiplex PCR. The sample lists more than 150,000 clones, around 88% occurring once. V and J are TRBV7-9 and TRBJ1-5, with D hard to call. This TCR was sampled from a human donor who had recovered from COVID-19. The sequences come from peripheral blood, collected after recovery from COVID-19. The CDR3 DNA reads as TGTGCCAGCAGCTTAGCGCTAAGGGATCAGCCCCAGCATTTT. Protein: CASSLALRDQPQHF.